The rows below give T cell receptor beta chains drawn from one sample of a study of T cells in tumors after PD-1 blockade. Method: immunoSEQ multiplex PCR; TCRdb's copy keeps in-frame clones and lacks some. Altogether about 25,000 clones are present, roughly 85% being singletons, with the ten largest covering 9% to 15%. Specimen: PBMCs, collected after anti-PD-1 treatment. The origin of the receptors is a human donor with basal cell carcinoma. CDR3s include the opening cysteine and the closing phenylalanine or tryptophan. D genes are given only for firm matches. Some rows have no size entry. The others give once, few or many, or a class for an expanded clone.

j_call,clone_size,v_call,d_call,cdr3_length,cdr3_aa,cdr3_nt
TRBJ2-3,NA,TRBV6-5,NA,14,CASKGTHDTDTQYF,TGTGCCAGCAAGGGGACACACGACACAGATACGCAGTATTTT
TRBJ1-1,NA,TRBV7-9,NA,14,CASSLAGLNTEAFF,TGTGCCAGCAGCTTAGCAGGGCTGAACACTGAAGCTTTCTTT
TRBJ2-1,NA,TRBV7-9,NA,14,CASTPGRGDNEQFF,TGTGCCAGCACCCCAGGGCGAGGGGACAATGAGCAGTTCTTC
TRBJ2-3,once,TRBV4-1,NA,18,CASSHLARGAIDTDTQYF,TGCGCCAGCAGCCATTTGGCTAGGGGGGCAATCGATACAGATACGCAGTATTTT
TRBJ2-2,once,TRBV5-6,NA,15,CASRRDFANTGELFF,TGTGCCAGCAGGAGGGATTTCGCGAACACCGGGGAGCTGTTTTTT
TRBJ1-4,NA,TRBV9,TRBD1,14,CASSETGRREKLFF,TGTGCCAGCAGCGAGACAGGGCGGAGGGAAAAACTGTTTTTT
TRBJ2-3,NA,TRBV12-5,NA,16,CASGLKTGGPKGKQYF,TGTGCTAGTGGTTTGAAAACAGGTGGGCCCAAAGGAAAGCAGTATTTT
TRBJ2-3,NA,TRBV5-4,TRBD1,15,CASRAAGQGGDTQYF,TGTGCCAGCAGAGCAGCGGGACAGGGCGGCGATACGCAGTATTTT
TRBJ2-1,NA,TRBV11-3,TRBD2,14,CASSLGLAGNEQFF,TGTGCCAGCAGCCTCGGACTAGCGGGGAATGAGCAGTTCTTC
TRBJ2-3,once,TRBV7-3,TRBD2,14,CASSSGGATDTQYF,TGTGCCAGCAGCTCCGGGGGGGCGACAGATACGCAGTATTTT
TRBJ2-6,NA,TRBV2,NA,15,CASAQGYSGANVLTF,TGTGCCAGCGCGCAAGGTTACTCTGGGGCCAACGTCCTGACTTTC
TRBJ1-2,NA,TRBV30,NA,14,CAWSSQGSNYGHTF,TGTGCCTGGAGTTCCCAGGGATCTAACTATGGCCACACCTTC
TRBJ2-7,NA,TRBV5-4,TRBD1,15,CASSSFGQGKGEQYF,TGTGCCAGCAGCTCCTTTGGACAGGGTAAAGGCGAGCAGTACTTC
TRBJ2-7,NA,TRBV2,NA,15,CASRASGQPKLEQYF,TGTGCCAGCAGAGCGTCCGGCCAGCCGAAACTCGAGCAGTACTTC
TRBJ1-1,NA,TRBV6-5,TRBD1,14,CASRLDRGRAEAFF,TGTGCCAGCAGGCTCGACAGGGGGCGAGCTGAAGCTTTCTTT
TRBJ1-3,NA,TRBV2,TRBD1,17,CASNRGTVSRSGNTIYF,TGTGCCAGCAATCGCGGGACAGTATCCCGCTCTGGAAACACCATATATTTT
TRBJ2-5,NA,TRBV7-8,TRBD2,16,CASNVGTSGLGKTQYF,TGTGCCAGCAACGTCGGGACTAGCGGGTTAGGGAAGACCCAGTACTTC
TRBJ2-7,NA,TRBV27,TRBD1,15,CASSSLDRGRIGQYF,TGTGCCAGCAGTTCTCTAGACAGGGGGCGGATAGGGCAGTACTTC
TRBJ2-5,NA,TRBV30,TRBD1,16,CAWTPDLTTGKETQYF,TGTGCCTGGACCCCAGACCTTACGACAGGGAAAGAGACCCAGTACTTC
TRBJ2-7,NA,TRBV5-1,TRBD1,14,CASSLEARGQEQYF,TGCGCCAGCAGCTTGGAGGCCAGGGGGCAAGAGCAGTACTTC
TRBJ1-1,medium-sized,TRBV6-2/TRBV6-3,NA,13,CASSRQENTEAFF,TGTGCCAGCAGTAGACAGGAGAACACTGAAGCTTTCTTT
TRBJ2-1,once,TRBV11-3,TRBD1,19,CASSFRTGGVRPNYNEQFF,TGTGCCAGCAGCTTCCGGACAGGGGGCGTAAGACCAAACTACAATGAGCAGTTCTTC
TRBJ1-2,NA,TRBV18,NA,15,CASSRKGGPNYGYTF,TGTGCCAGCTCACGGAAAGGCGGTCCTAACTATGGCTACACCTTC
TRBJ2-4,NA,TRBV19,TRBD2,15,CASSGTSVGKNIQYF,TGTGCCAGTAGTGGGACTAGCGTCGGCAAAAACATTCAGTACTTC
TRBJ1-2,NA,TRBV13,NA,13,CASSLSWTSGYTF,TGTGCCAGCAGCTTAAGTTGGACAAGCGGCTACACCTTC
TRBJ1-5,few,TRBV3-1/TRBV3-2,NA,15,CASSQDRAENQPQHF,TGTGCCAGCAGCCAAGATCGAGCCGAGAATCAGCCCCAGCATTTT
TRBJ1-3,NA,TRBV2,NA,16,CASSEAHPGVGNTIYF,TGTGCCAGCAGTGAAGCGCACCCAGGGGTTGGAAACACCATATATTTT
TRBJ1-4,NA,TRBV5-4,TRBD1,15,CASSLNRGLNEKLFF,TGTGCCAGCAGCTTGAACAGGGGGTTGAATGAAAAACTGTTTTTT
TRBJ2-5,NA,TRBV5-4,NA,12,CASSSNQETQYF,TGTGCCAGCAGCTCAAACCAAGAGACCCAGTACTTC
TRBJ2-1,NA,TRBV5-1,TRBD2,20,CASSLEPRGLAGGRYNEQFF,TGCGCCAGCAGCTTGGAGCCCAGGGGATTAGCGGGGGGGCGGTACAATGAGCAGTTCTTC
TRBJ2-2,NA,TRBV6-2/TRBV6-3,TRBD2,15,CASRPSGGNTGELFF,TGTGCCAGCAGGCCTAGCGGGGGGAACACCGGGGAGCTGTTTTTT
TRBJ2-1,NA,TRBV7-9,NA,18,CASSLGFRGSSSYNEQFF,TGTGCCAGCAGCTTAGGCTTCAGGGGATCGAGCTCCTACAATGAGCAGTTCTTC
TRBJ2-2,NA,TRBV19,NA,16,CASTVPLQGSGGELFF,TGTGCCAGTACCGTCCCCCTACAGGGTTCGGGCGGGGAGCTGTTTTTT
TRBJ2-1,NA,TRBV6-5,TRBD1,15,CASSPMTGAAYEQFF,TGTGCCAGCAGTCCGATGACAGGGGCCGCCTATGAGCAGTTCTTC
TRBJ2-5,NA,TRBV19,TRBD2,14,CASSIRTSGGSQYF,TGTGCCAGTAGTATCCGGACTAGCGGGGGATCCCAGTACTTC
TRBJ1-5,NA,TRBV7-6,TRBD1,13,CASSRTGNQPQHF,TGTGCCAGCAGCCGGACAGGGAATCAGCCCCAGCATTTT
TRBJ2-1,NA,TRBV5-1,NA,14,CASSLGTEYNEQFF,TGCGCCAGCAGCTTGGGGACAGAATACAATGAGCAGTTCTTC
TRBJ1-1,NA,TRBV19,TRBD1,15,CASSLDRGPNTEAFF,TGTGCCAGTAGTCTAGACAGGGGACCGAACACTGAAGCTTTCTTT
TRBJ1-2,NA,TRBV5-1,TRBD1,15,CASSPRQGANYGYTF,TGCGCCAGCAGCCCGCGACAGGGAGCGAACTATGGCTACACCTTC
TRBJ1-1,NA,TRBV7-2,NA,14,CASSQRGGTTEAFF,TGTGCCAGCAGCCAGAGGGGGGGGACCACTGAAGCTTTCTTT
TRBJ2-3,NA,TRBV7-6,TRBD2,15,CASGGAGGPTDTQYF,TGTGCCAGCGGCGGGGCGGGGGGGCCAACAGATACGCAGTATTTT
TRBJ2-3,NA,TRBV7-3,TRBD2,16,CASSQSGGALTDTQYF,TGTGCCAGCAGCCAAAGCGGGGGGGCCCTCACAGATACGCAGTATTTT
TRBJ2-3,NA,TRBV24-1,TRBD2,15,CATSDSGLGLNTQYF,TGTGCCACCAGTGATTCGGGACTAGGTTTAAATACGCAGTATTTT
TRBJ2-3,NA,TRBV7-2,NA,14,CASNIAGSTDTQYF,TGTGCCAGCAATATCGCGGGAAGCACAGATACGCAGTATTTT
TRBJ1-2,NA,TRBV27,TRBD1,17,CATRGAAGTGGDYGYTF,TGTGCCACCCGGGGGGCAGCCGGGACAGGGGGCGACTATGGCTACACCTTC
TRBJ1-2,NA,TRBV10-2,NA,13,CASSDTRVRGYTF,TGCGCCAGCAGCGACACCAGGGTTCGGGGCTACACCTTC
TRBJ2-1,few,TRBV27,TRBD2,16,CASSLRTSGGYNEQFF,TGTGCCAGCAGTTTACGGACTAGCGGGGGATACAATGAGCAGTTCTTC
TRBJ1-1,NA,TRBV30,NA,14,CAWSVSRGRTEAFF,TGTGCCTGGAGTGTCAGCAGGGGCCGGACTGAAGCTTTCTTT
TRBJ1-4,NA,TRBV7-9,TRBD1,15,CASSLVGQGDEKLFF,TGTGCCAGCAGCTTGGTGGGACAGGGAGACGAAAAACTGTTTTTT
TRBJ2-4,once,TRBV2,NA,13,CASSESWRNIQYF,TGTGCCAGCAGTGAATCTTGGAGAAACATTCAGTACTTC
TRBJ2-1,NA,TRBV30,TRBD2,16,CAWSPPGLAGGGEQFF,TGTGCCTGGAGTCCGCCGGGACTAGCGGGGGGCGGGGAGCAGTTCTTC
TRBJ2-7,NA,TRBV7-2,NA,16,CASSLALVKSSYEQYF,TGTGCCAGCAGCTTAGCCCTAGTGAAGAGCTCCTACGAGCAGTACTTC
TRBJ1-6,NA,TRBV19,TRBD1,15,CASSIIQGSSSPLHF,TGTGCCAGTAGTATTATACAGGGGTCGTCTTCACCCCTCCACTTT
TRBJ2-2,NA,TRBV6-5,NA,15,CASKGVRGKAGELFF,TGTGCCAGCAAGGGGGTCAGGGGAAAAGCCGGGGAGCTGTTTTTT
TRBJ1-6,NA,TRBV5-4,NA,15,CASSPGQSGDSPLHF,TGTGCCAGCAGCCCCGGACAGAGTGGGGATTCACCCCTCCACTTT
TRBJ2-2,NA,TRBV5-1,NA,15,CASSLVGVGTGELFF,TGCGCCAGCAGCTTGGTGGGGGTAGGCACCGGGGAGCTGTTTTTT
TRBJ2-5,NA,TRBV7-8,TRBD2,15,CASSLDFSGSETQYF,TGTGCCAGCAGCTTAGATTTTAGCGGGTCGGAGACCCAGTACTTC
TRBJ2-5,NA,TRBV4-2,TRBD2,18,CASSQGTGTSGGLGTQYF,TGTGCCAGCAGCCAAGGAACCGGGACTAGCGGGGGGTTAGGGACCCAGTACTTC
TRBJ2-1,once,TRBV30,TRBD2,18,CAWSSTERGGFSYNEQFF,TGTGCCTGGAGTTCGACTGAGCGGGGGGGATTCTCCTACAATGAGCAGTTCTTC
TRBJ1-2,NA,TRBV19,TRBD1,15,CASSKGTATNYGYTF,TGTGCCAGTAGTAAAGGGACAGCAACTAACTATGGCTACACCTTC